This T cell receptor (beta chain) is drawn from a study of T cells in Graves' hyperthyroidism and ophthalmopathy. Trimming took 6 bases from V and 6 from J, leaving 9 bases between them. The germline gives CDR1 MDHEN, CDR2 SYDVKM. The CDR3 loop spans 11 amino acids. It was RNA transcripts that yielded the amplified TCR beta CDR3 regions. First-round RT-PCR of the TCR CDR3 relied on the HTBI primer set. MiXCR was run by TCRdb on the multiplex PCR reads, yielding one entry per CDR3 protein. Counted here are around 380,000 distinct CDR3 sequences, roughly 14% occurring once; the ten biggest clones make up more than 20%. The PBMCs were sourced from fresh peripheral blood (around 9.9 ml).

The sample taken for sequencing was blood. This TCR came from a man aged 25 to 40 with Graves' hyperthyroidism that later progressed to Graves' ophthalmopathy. The chain carries TRBV28 and TRBJ2-7; either TRBD1 or TRBD2 may supply D (5 bases each). The CDR3 DNA reads as TGTGCCAGCAGCAAGGGGAGCGAGCAGTACTTC. Protein: CASSKGSEQYF.